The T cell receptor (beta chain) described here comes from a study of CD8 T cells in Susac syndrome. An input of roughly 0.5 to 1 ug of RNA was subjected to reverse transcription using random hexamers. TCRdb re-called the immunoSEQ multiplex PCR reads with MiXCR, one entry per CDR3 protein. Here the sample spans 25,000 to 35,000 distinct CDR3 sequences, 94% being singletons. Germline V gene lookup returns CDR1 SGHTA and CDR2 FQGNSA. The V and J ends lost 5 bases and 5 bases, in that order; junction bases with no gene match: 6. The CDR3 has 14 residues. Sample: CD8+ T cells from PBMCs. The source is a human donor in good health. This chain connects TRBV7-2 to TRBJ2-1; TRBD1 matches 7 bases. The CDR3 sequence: CASSRDSLNNEQFF. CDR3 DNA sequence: TGTGCCAGCAGCAGGGACAGTCTGAACAATGAGCAGTTCTTC.